What follows is one T cell receptor beta chain and its context. Its cognate antigen is unknown. V dropped 3 bases and J dropped 2; count of bases not matched to a gene: 3. The germline V gene has CDR1 LNHDA and CDR2 SQIVND (reference sequence). CDR3 length equals 15 residues. These data belong to a study of human T cells and chemical hapten exposure. The overall study: Per-sample variation in TCR yield stemmed mainly from small pooled library volume differences. Study-wide findings and caveats: Those TCRs sitting above 1 in 1000 frequency stayed the same with DPC sensitization.

Each cDNA molecule in the library carried unique molecular identifiers. Authors' methods: Samples ranged from roughly 23,224 to 700,000 TCRs, with a median of approximately 91,000. One entry per CDR3 protein, called by TCRdb with MiXCR from the RACE reads. Here the V and J calls rest on TCRdb's processing, not on the authors' analysis. The repertoire holds fewer than 85,000 distinct CDR3 sequences, with 8.6% as singletons. Time point denoted: healthy volunteer bleed at 6 weeks. Extraction yielded total RNA from whole blood (unfractionated). The TCR comes from a male donor in good health. Some clones in this sample may be carry-over from other donors' samples. This rearrangement joins TRBV19 to TRBJ2-3; 9 nucleotides line up with TRBD1. Material: whole blood. Here the CDR3 reads CASSMGQGHTDTQYF. The CDR3 bases are TGTGCCAGTAGTATGGGACAGGGACACACAGATACGCAGTATTTT.